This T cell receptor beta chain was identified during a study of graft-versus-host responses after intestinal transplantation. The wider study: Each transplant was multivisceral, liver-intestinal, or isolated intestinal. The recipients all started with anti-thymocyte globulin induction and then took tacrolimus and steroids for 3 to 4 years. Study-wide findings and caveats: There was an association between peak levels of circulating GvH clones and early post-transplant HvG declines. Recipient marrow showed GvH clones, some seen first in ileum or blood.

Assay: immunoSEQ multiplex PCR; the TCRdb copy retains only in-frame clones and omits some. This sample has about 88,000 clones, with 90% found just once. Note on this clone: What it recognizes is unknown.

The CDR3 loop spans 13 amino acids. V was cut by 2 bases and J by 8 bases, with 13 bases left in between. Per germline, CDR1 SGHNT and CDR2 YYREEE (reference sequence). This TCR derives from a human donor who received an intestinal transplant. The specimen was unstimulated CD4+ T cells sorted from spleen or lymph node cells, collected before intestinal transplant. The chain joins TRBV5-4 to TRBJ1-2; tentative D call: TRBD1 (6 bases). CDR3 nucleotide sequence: TGTGCCAGCAGCTTATGGGGGCAGGGGGGCTACACCTTC. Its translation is CASSLWGQGGYTF.